This TCR beta chain was recorded in a study of T cells in Graves' hyperthyroidism and ophthalmopathy. Broader study findings: Model predictions of ophthalmopathy came a median roughly 6.7 months before onset.

This clonotype showed up many times. The antigen is undetermined. Amplification yielded TCR beta CDR3 regions, with RNA transcripts as the source. The TCR CDR3 first-round RT-PCR relied on the HTBI primer set. TCRdb reanalysed the multiplex PCR reads using MiXCR and keeps one entry per CDR3 protein. The sample holds 350,000 or so distinct CDR3 sequences; about 18% are singletons and the top ten take 45% to 55%. Patients were aged 18 to 65, had disease duration under 2 months, and had newly diagnosed hyperthyroidism. Diagnosing involved the use of clinical symptoms, serum thyroxine and TRAb, thyroid ultrasound and orbital computed tomography. Each 10 ml fresh peripheral blood draw supplied the PBMCs. The CDR3 has 15 residues. Looked up from germline, CDR1 is KGHSH and CDR2 is LQKENI. Trimming removed 2 bases from V and 2 bases from J, with 12 bases in between.

The specimen sequenced was blood. The TCR sequence derives from a woman in her 50s with Graves' hyperthyroidism. This rearrangement joins TRBV18 to TRBJ2-5; D might be TRBD1 (6 bases). The CDR3, as DNA: TGTGCCAGCTCACCATGGGACAATCTACAAGAGACCCAGTACTTC. It specifies CASSPWDNLQETQYF.